This TCR beta chain was profiled in a study of T-cell reconstitution after alpha-beta-depleted transplantation in children. This clonotype has at least ten counts. Researchers prepared the TCRbeta library using unique molecular identifiers, the study reports. TCRdb reprocessed the PCR reads with MiXCR, giving one entry per CDR3 protein. The data hold a few hundred thousand distinct CDR3 sequences, with roughly 10% observed a single time. The V and J ends lost 0 bases and 8 bases respectively, with 6 bases between them. The CDR3 extends over 13 amino acids. Germline loops: CDR1 SGHRS, CDR2 YFSETQ. The chain carries TRBV5-1 and TRBJ1-6; D is undetermined. The sample consisted of PBMCs from the stem cell graft donor, taken from the stem cell graft. The TCR sequence derives from a human donor who donated a stem cell graft to a child with acute lymphoblastic leukemia. CDR3 bases: TGCGCCAGCAGCTTGGTAGTGGATTCACCCCTCCACTTT. It yields the protein CASSLVVDSPLHF. Complete variable domain (other parts from reference TRBV5-1 and TRBJ1-6): KAGVTQTPRYLIKTRGQQVTLSCSPISGHRSVSWYQQTPGQGLQFLFEYFSETQRNKGNFPGRFSGRQFSNSRSEMNVSTLELGDSALYLCASSLVVDSPLHFGNGTRLTVT.